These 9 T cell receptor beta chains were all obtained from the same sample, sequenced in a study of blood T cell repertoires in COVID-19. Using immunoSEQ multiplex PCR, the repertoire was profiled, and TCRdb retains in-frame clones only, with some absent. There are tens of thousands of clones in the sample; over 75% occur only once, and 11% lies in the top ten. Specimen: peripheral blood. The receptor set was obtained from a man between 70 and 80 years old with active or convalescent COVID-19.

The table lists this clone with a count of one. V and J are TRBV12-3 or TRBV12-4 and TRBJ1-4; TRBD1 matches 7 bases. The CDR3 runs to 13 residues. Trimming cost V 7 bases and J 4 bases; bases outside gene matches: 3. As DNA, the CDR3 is TGTGCCAGCACGACAGGGAGTAATGAAAAACTGTTTTTT. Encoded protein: CASTTGSNEKLFF.

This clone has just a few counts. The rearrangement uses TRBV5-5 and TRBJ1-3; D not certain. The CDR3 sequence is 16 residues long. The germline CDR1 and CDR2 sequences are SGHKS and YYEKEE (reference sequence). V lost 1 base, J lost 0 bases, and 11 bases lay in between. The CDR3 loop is CASSLYLEISGNTIYF. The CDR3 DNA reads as TGTGCCAGCAGCTTGTATCTGGAGATCTCTGGAAACACCATATATTTT. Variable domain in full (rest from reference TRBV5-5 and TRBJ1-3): DAGVTQSPTHLIKTRGQQVTLRCSPISGHKSVSWYQQVLGQGPQFIFQYYEKEERGRGNFPDRFSARQFPNYSSELNVNALLLGDSALYLCASSLYLEISGNTIYFGEGSWLTVV.

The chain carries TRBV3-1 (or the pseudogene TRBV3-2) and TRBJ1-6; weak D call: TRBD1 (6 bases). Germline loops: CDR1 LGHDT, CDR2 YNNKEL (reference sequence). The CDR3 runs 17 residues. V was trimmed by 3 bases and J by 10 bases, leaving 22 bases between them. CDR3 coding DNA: TGTGCCAGCAGCCAGGGTCCCACAGGGAATAGAGCATCACCCCTCCACTTT. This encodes CASSQGPTGNRASPLHF.

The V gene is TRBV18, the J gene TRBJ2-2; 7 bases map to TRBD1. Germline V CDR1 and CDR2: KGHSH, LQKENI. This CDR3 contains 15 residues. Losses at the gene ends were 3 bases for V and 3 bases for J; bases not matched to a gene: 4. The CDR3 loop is CASSPDRAYTGELFF. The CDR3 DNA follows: TGTGCCAGCTCACCCGACAGGGCGTACACCGGGGAGCTGTTTTTT. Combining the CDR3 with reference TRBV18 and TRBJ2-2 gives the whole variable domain NAGVMQNPRHLVRRRGQEARLRCSPMKGHSHVYWYRQLPEEGLKFMVYLQKENIIDESGMPKERFSAEFPKEGPSILRIQQVVRGDSAAYFCASSPDRAYTGELFFGEGSRLTVL.

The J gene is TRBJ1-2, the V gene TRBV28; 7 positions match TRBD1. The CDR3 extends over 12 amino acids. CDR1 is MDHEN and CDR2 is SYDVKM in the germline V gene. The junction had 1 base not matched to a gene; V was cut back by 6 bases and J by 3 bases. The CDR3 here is CASSGTDYGYTF. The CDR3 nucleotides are TGTGCCAGCAGCGGGACAGACTATGGCTACACCTTC.

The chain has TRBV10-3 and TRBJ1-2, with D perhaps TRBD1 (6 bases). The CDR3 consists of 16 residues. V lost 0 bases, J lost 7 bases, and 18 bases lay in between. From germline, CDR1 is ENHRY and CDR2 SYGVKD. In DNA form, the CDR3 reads TGTGCCATCAGTGAGTCGTATGGGGGCGGGTCAGGTGGCTACACCTTC. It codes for CAISESYGGGSGGYTF.

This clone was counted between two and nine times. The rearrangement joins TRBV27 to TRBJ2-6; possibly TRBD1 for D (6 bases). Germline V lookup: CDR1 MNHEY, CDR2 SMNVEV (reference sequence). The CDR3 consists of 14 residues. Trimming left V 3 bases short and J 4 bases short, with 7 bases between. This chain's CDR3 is CASSFQGGANVLTF. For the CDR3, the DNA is TGTGCCAGCAGTTTCCAGGGGGGGGCCAACGTCCTGACTTTC.

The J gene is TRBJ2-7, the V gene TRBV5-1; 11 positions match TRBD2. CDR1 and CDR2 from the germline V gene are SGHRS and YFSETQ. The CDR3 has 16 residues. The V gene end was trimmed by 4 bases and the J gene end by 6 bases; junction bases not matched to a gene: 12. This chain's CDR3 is CASSPTSGSFSVEQYF. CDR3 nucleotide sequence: TGCGCCAGCAGCCCCACTAGCGGGAGTTTCTCGGTCGAGCAGTACTTC.

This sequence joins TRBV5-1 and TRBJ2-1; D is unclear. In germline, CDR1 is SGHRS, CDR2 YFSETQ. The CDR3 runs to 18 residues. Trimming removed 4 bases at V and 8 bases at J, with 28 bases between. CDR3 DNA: TGCGCCAGCAGCATGAGACCACAAAGAGCGACCGGTTTGGATGAGCAGTTCTTC. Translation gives CASSMRPQRATGLDEQFF.